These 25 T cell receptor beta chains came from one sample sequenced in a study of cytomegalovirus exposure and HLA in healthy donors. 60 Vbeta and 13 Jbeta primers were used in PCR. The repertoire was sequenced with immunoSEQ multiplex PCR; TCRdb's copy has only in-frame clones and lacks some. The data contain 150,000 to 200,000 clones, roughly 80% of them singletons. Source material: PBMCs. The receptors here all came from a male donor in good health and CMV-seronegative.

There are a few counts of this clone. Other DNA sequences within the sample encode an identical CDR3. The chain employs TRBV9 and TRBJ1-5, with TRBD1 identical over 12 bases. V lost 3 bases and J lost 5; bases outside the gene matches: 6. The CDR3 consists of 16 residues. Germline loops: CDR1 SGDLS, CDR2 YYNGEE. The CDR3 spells CASSELGQGAHQPQHF. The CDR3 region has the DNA TGTGCCAGCAGCGAGCTGGGACAGGGGGCCCATCAGCCCCAGCATTTT.

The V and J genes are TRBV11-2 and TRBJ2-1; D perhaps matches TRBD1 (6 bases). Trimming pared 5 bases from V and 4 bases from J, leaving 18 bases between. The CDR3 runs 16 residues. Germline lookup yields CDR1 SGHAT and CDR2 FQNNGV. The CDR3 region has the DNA TGTGCCAGCAGCCCGACTCAGGGGAGCCCATACAATGAGCAGTTCTTC. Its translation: CASSPTQGSPYNEQFF. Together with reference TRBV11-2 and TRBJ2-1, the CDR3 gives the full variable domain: EAGVAQSPRYKIIEKRQSVAFWCNPISGHATLYWYQQILGQGPKLLIQFQNNGVVDDSQLPKDRFSAERLKGVDSTLKIQPAKLEDSAVYLCASSPTQGSPYNEQFFGPGTRLTVL.

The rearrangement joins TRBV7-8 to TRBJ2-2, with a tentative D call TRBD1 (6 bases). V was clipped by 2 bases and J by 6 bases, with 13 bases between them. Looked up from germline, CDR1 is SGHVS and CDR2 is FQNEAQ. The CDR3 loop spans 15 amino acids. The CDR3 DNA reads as TGTGCCAGCAGCTTACAATTTTGGGGGCCCGGGGAGCTGTTTTTT. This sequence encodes CASSLQFWGPGELFF.

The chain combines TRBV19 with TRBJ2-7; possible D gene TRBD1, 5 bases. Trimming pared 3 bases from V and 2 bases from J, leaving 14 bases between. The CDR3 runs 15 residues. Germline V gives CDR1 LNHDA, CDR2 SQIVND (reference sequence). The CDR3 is CASSMGQGLAYEQYF. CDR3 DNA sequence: TGTGCCAGTAGTATGGGGCAGGGCCTAGCCTACGAGCAGTACTTC. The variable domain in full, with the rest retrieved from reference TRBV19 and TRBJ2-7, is DGGITQSPKYLFRKEGQNVTLSCEQNLNHDAMYWYRQDPGQGLRLIYYSQIVNDFQKGDIAEGYSVSREKKESFPLTVTSAQKNPTAFYLCASSMGQGLAYEQYFGPGTRLTVT.

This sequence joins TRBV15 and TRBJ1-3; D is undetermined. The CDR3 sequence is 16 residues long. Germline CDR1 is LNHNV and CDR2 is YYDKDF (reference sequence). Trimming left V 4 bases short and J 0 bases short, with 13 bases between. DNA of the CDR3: TGTGCCACCAGCATCGTGAGACTCAGCTCTGGAAACACCATATATTTT. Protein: CATSIVRLSSGNTIYF.

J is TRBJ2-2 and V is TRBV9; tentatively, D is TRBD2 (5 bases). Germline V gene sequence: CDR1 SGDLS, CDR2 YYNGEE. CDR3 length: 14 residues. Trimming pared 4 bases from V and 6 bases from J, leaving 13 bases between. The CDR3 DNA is TGTGCCAGCAGCCCCCGGGGAGTATCCGGGGAGCTGTTTTTT. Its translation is CASSPRGVSGELFF.

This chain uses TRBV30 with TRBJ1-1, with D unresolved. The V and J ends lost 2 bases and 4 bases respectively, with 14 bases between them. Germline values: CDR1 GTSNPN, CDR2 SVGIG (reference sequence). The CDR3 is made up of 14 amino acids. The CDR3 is CAWSYQRVRTEAFF. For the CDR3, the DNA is TGTGCCTGGAGTTACCAGCGAGTCCGCACTGAAGCTTTCTTT.

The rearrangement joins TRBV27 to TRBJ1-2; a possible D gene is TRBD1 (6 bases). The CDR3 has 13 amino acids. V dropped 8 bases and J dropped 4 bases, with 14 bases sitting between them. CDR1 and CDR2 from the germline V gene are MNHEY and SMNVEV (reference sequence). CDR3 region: CASQYRAGYGYTF. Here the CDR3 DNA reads TGTGCCAGCCAATACAGGGCTGGCTATGGCTACACCTTC.

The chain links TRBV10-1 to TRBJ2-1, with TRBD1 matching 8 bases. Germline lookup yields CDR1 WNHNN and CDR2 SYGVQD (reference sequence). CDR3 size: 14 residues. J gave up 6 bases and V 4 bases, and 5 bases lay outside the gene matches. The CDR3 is CASSAGQGINEQFF. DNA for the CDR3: TGCGCCAGCAGTGCCGGACAGGGTATCAATGAGCAGTTCTTC.

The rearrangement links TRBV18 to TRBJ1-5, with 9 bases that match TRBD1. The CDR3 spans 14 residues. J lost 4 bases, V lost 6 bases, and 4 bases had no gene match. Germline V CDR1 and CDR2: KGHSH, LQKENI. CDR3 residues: CASSLGQGNQPQHF. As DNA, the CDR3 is TGTGCCAGCTCCCTGGGACAGGGTAATCAGCCCCAGCATTTT.

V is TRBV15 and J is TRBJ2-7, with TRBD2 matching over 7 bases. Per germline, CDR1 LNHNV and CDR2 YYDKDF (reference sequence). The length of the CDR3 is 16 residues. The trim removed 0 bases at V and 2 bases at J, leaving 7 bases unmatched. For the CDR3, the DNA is TGTGCCACCAGCAGAGAGGGGGGGGGACTTACCTACGAGCAGTACTTC. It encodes CATSREGGGLTYEQYF. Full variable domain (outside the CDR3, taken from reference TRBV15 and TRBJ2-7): DAMVIQNPRYQVTQFGKPVTLSCSQTLNHNVMYWYQQKSSQAPKLLFHYYDKDFNNEADTPDNFQSRRPNTSFCFLDIRSPGLGDTAMYLCATSREGGGLTYEQYFGPGTRLTVT.

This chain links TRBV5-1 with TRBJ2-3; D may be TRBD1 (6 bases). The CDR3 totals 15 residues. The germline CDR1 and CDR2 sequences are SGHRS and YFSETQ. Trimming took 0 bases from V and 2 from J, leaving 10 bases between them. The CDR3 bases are TGCGCCAGCAGCTTGGTCCAGGGGTTCACAGATACGCAGTATTTT. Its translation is CASSLVQGFTDTQYF.

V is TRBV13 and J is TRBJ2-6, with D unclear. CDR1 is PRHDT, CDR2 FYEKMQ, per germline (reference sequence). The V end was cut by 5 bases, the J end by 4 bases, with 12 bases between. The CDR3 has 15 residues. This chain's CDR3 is CASSHSVLGANVLTF. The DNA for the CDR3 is TGTGCCAGCAGCCATTCCGTACTCGGGGCCAACGTCCTGACTTTC.

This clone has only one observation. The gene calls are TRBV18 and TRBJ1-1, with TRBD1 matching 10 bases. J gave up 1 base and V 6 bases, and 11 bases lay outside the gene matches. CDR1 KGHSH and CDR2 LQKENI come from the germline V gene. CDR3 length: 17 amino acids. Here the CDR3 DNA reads TGTGCCAGCTCCCTCCGACAGGGGGCTTTGGAGAACACTGAAGCTTTCTTT. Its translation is CASSLRQGALENTEAFF.

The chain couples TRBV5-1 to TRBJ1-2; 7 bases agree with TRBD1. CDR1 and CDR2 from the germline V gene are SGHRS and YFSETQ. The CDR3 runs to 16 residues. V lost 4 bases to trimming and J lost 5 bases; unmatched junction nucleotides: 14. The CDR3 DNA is TGCGCCAGCAGCCTAGGACAGGAACCTTCCTTTTATGGCTACACCTTC. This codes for CASSLGQEPSFYGYTF.

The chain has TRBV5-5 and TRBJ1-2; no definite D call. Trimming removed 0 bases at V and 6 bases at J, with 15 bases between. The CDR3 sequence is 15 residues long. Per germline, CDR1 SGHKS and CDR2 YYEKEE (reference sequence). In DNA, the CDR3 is TGTGCCAGCAGCTTGGAGGTCCGCGGGGTTGATGGCTACACCTTC. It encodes CASSLEVRGVDGYTF.

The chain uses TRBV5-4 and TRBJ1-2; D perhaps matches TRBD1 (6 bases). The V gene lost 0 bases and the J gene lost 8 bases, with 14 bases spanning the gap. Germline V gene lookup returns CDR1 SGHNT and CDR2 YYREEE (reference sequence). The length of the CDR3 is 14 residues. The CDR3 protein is CASSLVSGDGGYTF. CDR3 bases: TGTGCCAGCAGCTTGGTGTCAGGGGATGGAGGCTACACCTTC.

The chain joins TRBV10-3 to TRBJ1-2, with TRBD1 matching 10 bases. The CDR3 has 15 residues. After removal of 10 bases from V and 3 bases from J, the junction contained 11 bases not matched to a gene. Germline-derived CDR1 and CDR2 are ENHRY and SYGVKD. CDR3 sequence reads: CASRLTGGIDYGYTF. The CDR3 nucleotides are TGTGCCAGCCGGTTGACAGGGGGCATTGACTATGGCTACACCTTC.

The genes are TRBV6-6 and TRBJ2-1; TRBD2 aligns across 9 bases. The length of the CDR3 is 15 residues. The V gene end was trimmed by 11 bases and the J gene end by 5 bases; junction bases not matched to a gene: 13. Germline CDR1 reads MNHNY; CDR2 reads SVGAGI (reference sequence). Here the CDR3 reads CACGGEVSGHNEQFF. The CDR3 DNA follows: TGTGCCTGCGGGGGGGAGGTTTCGGGTCACAATGAGCAGTTCTTC.

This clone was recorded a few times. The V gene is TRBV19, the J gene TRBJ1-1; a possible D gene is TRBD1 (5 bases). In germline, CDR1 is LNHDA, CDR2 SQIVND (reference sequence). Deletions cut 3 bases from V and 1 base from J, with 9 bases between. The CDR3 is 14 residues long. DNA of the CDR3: TGTGCCAGTAGTATTCCCGGACAGAACACTGAAGCTTTCTTT. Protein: CASSIPGQNTEAFF. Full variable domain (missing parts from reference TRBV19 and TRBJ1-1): DGGITQSPKYLFRKEGQNVTLSCEQNLNHDAMYWYRQDPGQGLRLIYYSQIVNDFQKGDIAEGYSVSREKKESFPLTVTSAQKNPTAFYLCASSIPGQNTEAFFGQGTRLTVV.

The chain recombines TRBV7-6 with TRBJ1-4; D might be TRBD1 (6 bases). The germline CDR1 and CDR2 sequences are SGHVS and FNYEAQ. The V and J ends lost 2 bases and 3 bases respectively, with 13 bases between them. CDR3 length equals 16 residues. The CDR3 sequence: CASSLTGRGANEKLFF. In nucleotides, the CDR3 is TGTGCCAGCAGCTTAACAGGCAGGGGAGCTAATGAAAAACTGTTTTTT.

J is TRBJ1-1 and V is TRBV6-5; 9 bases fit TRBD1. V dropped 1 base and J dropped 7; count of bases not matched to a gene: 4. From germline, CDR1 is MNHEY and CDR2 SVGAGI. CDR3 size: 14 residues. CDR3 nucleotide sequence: TGTGCCAGCAGTTACTTACAGGGGGCTGGTGAAGCTTTCTTT. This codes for CASSYLQGAGEAFF.

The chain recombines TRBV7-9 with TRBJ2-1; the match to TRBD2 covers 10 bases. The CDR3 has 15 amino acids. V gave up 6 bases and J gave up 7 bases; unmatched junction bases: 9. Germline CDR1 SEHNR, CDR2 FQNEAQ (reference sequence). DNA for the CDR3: TGTGCCAGCAGGTCCTCAGCGGGGGGGAGGAATGAGCAGTTCTTC. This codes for CASRSSAGGRNEQFF.

CDR3 nucleotide sequence: TGTGCCAGCATGCGGAACTCCTACAATGAGCAGTTCTTC. As protein: CASMRNSYNEQFF. V is TRBV6-1 and J is TRBJ2-1, with no clear D. V lost 7 bases and J 0 bases, leaving 7 bases between the germline ends. CDR3 length: 13 residues. CDR1 is MNHNS and CDR2 is SASEGT in the germline V gene.

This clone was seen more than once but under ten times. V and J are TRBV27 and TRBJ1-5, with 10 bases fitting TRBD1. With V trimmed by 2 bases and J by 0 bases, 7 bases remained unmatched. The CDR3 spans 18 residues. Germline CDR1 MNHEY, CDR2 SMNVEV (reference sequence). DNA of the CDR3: TGTGCCAGCAGTTTACAGGGACAGGGGAAATATAGCAATCAGCCCCAGCATTTT. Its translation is CASSLQGQGKYSNQPQHF.